This note documents a single T cell receptor (beta chain) sequence. No antigen is known for it. Base qualities were left out, and no much larger clone turns up one base away. Patients with autoimmune disease history or receiving systemic immunosuppression were excluded from the trial. In every dose cohort, peripheral blood was drawn for TCR sequencing at baseline, cycle 4 day 1, and cycle 7 day 1. Samples were obtained from an open-label, multicenter, first-in-human phase I dose-escalation trial of ivuxolimab. Adults with locally advanced or metastatic melanoma, renal cell, hepatocellular, or head and neck squamous cell carcinoma were enrolled in the trial. CD4+ and CD8+ T cells were sorted separately from peripheral blood before TCR sequencing. Genomic DNA was extracted from sorted cells for sequencing of the TCRbeta CDR3 region. The immunoSEQ Assay was used for sequencing of TCRbeta CDR3 regions. Sourced from immuneACCESS, this table was stored by TCRdb with only in-frame sequences that have V and J called. A share of the clones is absent; for the studies checked, an unresolved V gene accounts for under half, and the remainder has no known explanation. The sample table shows 60,000 or so clones, and about 94% are seen once. The ten largest clones take up less than 20% of the sample.

The entry originates in a study of OX40 agonist ivuxolimab in advanced cancers. Notes on the research overall: Ivuxolimab was a fully human IgG2 agonistic monoclonal antibody targeting the costimulatory receptor OX40 (CD134). Intravenous ivuxolimab was administered to patients every 2 weeks at six dose levels: 0.01, 0.1, 0.3, 1.5, 3 and 10 mg/kg. Among the roughly 54 dose-escalation patients, about 19 had hepatocellular carcinoma, 15 or so melanoma, 9 renal cell carcinoma and 9 head and neck cancer. The dose-escalation cohort was approximately 83% male with a mean age of approximately 60 years, ranging from about 23 to 85. Patients were allowed to have had prior anti-PD-1, anti-PD-L1 or anti-CTLA-4 therapy, and approximately 40% of the dose-escalation patients had been treated with checkpoint inhibitors. Partial responses occurred in three dose-escalation patients, of whom one had hepatocellular carcinoma and two had cutaneous melanoma. Peripheral TCRbeta sequencing aimed to test whether ivuxolimab altered TCR sequence diversity and caused clonal T-cell expansion. The monotherapy dose-escalation portion (N ≈ 52 patients) of the phase I ivuxolimab trial is reported in the paper.

The CDR3 covers 14 residues, taking in both the cysteine and the phenylalanine. Only CDR3 DNA is held: 42 bases, read in frame from base 1. From a lookup of the germline V gene, CDR1 and CDR2 are SGDLS and YYNGEE. V and J lose 0 bases and 3 bases, and a span of 9 bases separates them. Findings and caveats that apply to the study as a whole: In the 0.1-3.0 mg/kg groups, partial responders were among the patients with the lowest normalized peripheral clonal expansion, particularly in CD8+ T cells. Low levels of normalized T-cell clonal expansion were also seen in some nonresponding patients. At doses of 0.1 to 3.0 mg/kg, clonal expansion of both CD4+ and CD8+ T cells in blood was seen between baseline and week 6. Antigen specificity was not determined for the clonally expanded peripheral T cells. After ivuxolimab, expanded clones were on average more numerous among CD8+ T cells than among CD4+ T cells.

The material sequenced was CD4+ or CD8+ T cells sorted from blood, taken in a trial of the OX40 agonist ivuxolimab. The rearranged chain carries TRBV9 and TRBJ1-2; TRBD1 might be the D gene, on 5 matching bases. The TCR was taken from an adult with an advanced solid tumor such as melanoma, head and neck, liver or kidney cancer. CDR3 reads: CASSVGGLDYGYTF. The nucleotide sequence reads as follows: TGTGCCAGCAGCGTAGGGGGACTGGACTATGGCTACACCTTC.